One TCR beta chain is described in this entry. This clone has a single count. No antigen is known for it. Base qualities are missing; no much larger clone stands one base away. This sample is part of a study of technical replicates of blood from a few donors (dated by TCRdb to about 2017). Library method: the immunoSEQ multiplex PCR assay. The clones in this table, taken by TCRdb from immuneACCESS, are in-frame only. Not every clone is retained; where verified, under half of the shortfall comes from an unresolved V gene, and the cause of the rest is unknown. The sample profile shows around 90,000 clones; 94% of them were found once. The biggest ten clones account for about 0.23% of the sample. Its CDR3 holds 14 amino acids, cysteine through phenylalanine. The DNA shown is the 42-base CDR3, in frame from base 1. CDR1 and CDR2 are drawn from the germline V gene: SQVTM, ANQGSEA. A distance of 9 bases separates the germline ends of V and J, which lose 2 bases and 2 bases respectively.

This receptor chain uses TRBV29-1 and TRBJ2-2; the D gene cannot be resolved reliably. Sequences were obtained from T cells isolated from PBMCs. This TCR was sampled from a human donor in good health. In nucleotides, the sequence is TGCAGCGTTGAACCCGCTCTAAACACCGGGGAGCTGTTTTTT. It specifies CSVEPALNTGELFF.